The next 32 T cell receptor beta chains were all read from a single sample in a study of blood T cell repertoires in COVID-19. Generated by immunoSEQ multiplex PCR, the TCRdb table keeps only in-frame clones and is missing some. The data show 350,000 to 550,000 clones, around nine tenths seen once. The sample was peripheral blood. The receptors stem from a woman between 25 and 40 years old with acute or convalescent COVID-19.

The chain combines TRBV19 with TRBJ2-1, with a weak D call TRBD2 (5 bases). Trimming pared 5 bases from V and 6 bases from J, leaving 8 bases between. The CDR3 has 12 residues. Germline V CDR1 and CDR2: LNHDA, SQIVND (reference sequence). The CDR3 coding sequence is TGTGCCAGTAGTTTGGGGAGCAATGAGCAGTTCTTC. It specifies CASSLGSNEQFF.

The chain is built from TRBV7-6 and TRBJ2-7; 9 bases agree with TRBD2. With 1 base clipped from V and 4 bases from J, the junction kept 8 bases outside the gene matches. CDR1 and CDR2 from the germline V gene are SGHVS and FNYEAQ. The CDR3 totals 16 residues. The CDR3 loop is CASSLVHAGGEYEQYF. The CDR3 nucleotides are TGTGCCAGCAGCTTAGTCCACGCGGGGGGGGAATACGAGCAGTACTTC.

V is TRBV27 and J is TRBJ2-7; a possible D gene is TRBD2 (5 bases). Per the germline V gene, CDR1 is MNHEY and CDR2 is SMNVEV (reference sequence). The germline V and J ends were trimmed by 4 bases and 0 bases, with 10 bases remaining between them. The length of the CDR3 is 14 residues. The CDR3 DNA reads TGTGCCAGCAGTTCGAGCGGCGTCTCCTACGAGCAGTACTTC. As protein: CASSSSGVSYEQYF.

The rearrangement links TRBV6-2 or TRBV6-3 to TRBJ2-1, with D possibly matching TRBD2 (6 bases). V was trimmed by 1 base and J by 4 bases, leaving 14 bases between them. The CDR3 length is 16 residues. Germline assignment: CDR1 MNHEY and CDR2 SVGEGT. The CDR3 region is CASSYYTGTVYNEQFF. The CDR3 coding sequence is TGTGCCAGCAGTTACTACACCGGGACTGTATACAATGAGCAGTTCTTC.

The V gene is TRBV4-2, the J gene TRBJ2-5; 16 bases are a match to TRBD2. V gave up 0 bases and J gave up 3 bases; unmatched junction bases: 1. The germline V gene encodes CDR1 LGHNA and CDR2 YNFKEQ. This CDR3 spans 17 amino acids. CDR3 protein: CASSQDGTSGGEETQYF. DNA for the CDR3: TGTGCCAGCAGCCAAGATGGGACTAGCGGGGGGGAAGAGACCCAGTACTTC.

V is TRBV28 and J is TRBJ2-3; TRBD2 agrees at 8 bases. The CDR3 loop spans 15 amino acids. Looked up from germline, CDR1 is MDHEN and CDR2 is SYDVKM. V lost 6 bases to trimming and J lost 0 bases; unmatched junction nucleotides: 5. The CDR3: CASSSTGGSTDTQYF. CDR3 nucleotides: TGTGCCAGCAGCTCGACGGGGGGGAGCACAGATACGCAGTATTTT.

V is TRBV3-1 (or the pseudogene TRBV3-2) and J is TRBJ1-3, with D maybe TRBD1 (6 bases). The CDR3 sequence is 15 residues long. Germline V gives CDR1 LGHDT, CDR2 YNNKEL (reference sequence). V lost 3 bases and J lost 2, with 11 bases in between. The CDR3 spells CASSHPQGTGNTIYF. The CDR3 DNA sequence: TGTGCCAGCAGCCACCCCCAGGGGACTGGAAACACCATATATTTT.

The gene calls are TRBV20-1 and TRBJ2-3; D could derive from TRBD1 or TRBD2 (5 bases each). The CDR3 covers 14 residues. Looked up from germline, CDR1 is DFQATT and CDR2 is SNEGSKA (reference sequence). V lost 3 bases and J 9 bases, leaving 19 bases between the germline ends. CDR3: CSASDSTRGGTQYF. The CDR3 DNA is TGCAGTGCTAGTGACAGTACCCGGGGTGGGACGCAGTATTTT.

The genes are TRBV7-2 and TRBJ2-7; 9 bases are a match to TRBD1. The CDR3 sequence is 14 residues long. Germline CDR1 is SGHTA and CDR2 is FQGNSA. V shed 2 bases and J 3 bases; nucleotides not matched to a gene: 2. CDR3: CASSLNRGHYEQYF. CDR3 sequence (DNA): TGTGCCAGCAGCTTAAACAGGGGGCACTACGAGCAGTACTTC.

The J gene is TRBJ2-3, the V gene TRBV27, with 9 bases lining up with TRBD2. V shed 2 bases, J shed 3 bases, and the junction held 6 bases outside the gene matches. The CDR3 totals 16 residues. Germline loops: CDR1 MNHEY, CDR2 SMNVEV (reference sequence). This CDR3 reads CASSLHTSGGTDTQYF. DNA for the CDR3: TGTGCCAGCAGTTTACACACGAGCGGGGGGACAGATACGCAGTATTTT.

The chain employs TRBV11-2 and TRBJ2-7; 10 bases are shared with TRBD1. The CDR3 spans 15 residues. The V gene's germline CDR1 is SGHAT and CDR2 FQNNGV. With V trimmed by 6 bases and J by 2 bases, 7 bases remained unmatched. The CDR3 sequence: CASRPTGQGPYEQYF. The CDR3 nucleotides are TGTGCCAGCAGGCCTACGGGACAGGGGCCCTACGAGCAGTACTTC. Full variable domain (rest looked up from reference TRBV11-2 and TRBJ2-7): EAGVAQSPRYKIIEKRQSVAFWCNPISGHATLYWYQQILGQGPKLLIQFQNNGVVDDSQLPKDRFSAERLKGVDSTLKIQPAKLEDSAVYLCASRPTGQGPYEQYFGPGTRLTVT.

The V gene is TRBV2, the J gene TRBJ2-5; D remains ambiguous. V was trimmed by 3 bases and J by 3 bases, leaving 14 bases between them. CDR1 and CDR2 (germline): SNHLY, FYNNEI. CDR3 length: 15 amino acids. The CDR3 spells CASSDPRRKEETQYF. The CDR3 region has the DNA TGTGCCAGCAGTGATCCACGCAGGAAGGAAGAGACCCAGTACTTC.

CDR3 DNA: TGCGCCAGCAGCTTGGTGGCCCTCTCCTACGAGCAGTACTTC. Encoded protein: CASSLVALSYEQYF. This sequence joins TRBV5-1 and TRBJ2-7; D is unresolved. V dropped 0 bases and J dropped 0 bases, with 7 bases sitting between them. Germline V gene data show CDR1 as SGHRS and CDR2 as YFSETQ. The CDR3 loop spans 14 amino acids.

The chain combines TRBV19 with TRBJ1-2, with 9 bases matching TRBD1. This CDR3 has 17 amino acids. Unmatched junction bases numbered 12, after V lost 2 bases and J lost 5 bases. CDR1 and CDR2 from the germline V gene are LNHDA and SQIVND (reference sequence). The CDR3 loop is CASSIPGQGIPFYGYTF. As DNA, the CDR3 is TGTGCCAGTAGTATACCGGGACAGGGAATCCCCTTTTATGGCTACACCTTC.

The genes are TRBV27 and TRBJ2-1; 9 bases align to TRBD1. CDR1 and CDR2 (germline): MNHEY, SMNVEV (reference sequence). This CDR3 is 16 amino acids long. V shed 5 bases and J 6 bases; nucleotides not matched to a gene: 11. CDR3 protein: CASSTKTGGIINEQFF. The DNA of the CDR3 is TGTGCCAGCAGTACGAAGACAGGGGGAATTATCAATGAGCAGTTCTTC.

The J gene is TRBJ2-3, the V gene TRBV2; 9 bases match TRBD2. The CDR3 extends over 15 amino acids. CDR1 SNHLY and CDR2 FYNNEI come from the germline V gene. The V segment lost 6 bases and the J segment 4 bases; nucleotides outside the gene matches: 8. CDR3 nucleotide sequence: TGTGCCAGCAGACCTAGCGGGGTTTTTCCAGATACGCAGTATTTT. Amino acid sequence: CASRPSGVFPDTQYF.

The chain employs TRBV5-1 and TRBJ2-4; D not certain. V lost 4 bases, J lost 0 bases, and 5 bases lay in between. Germline V lookup: CDR1 SGHRS, CDR2 YFSETQ. The CDR3 extends over 13 amino acids. CDR3 loop: CASSPLAKNIQYF. The CDR3 nucleotides are TGCGCCAGCAGCCCCCTAGCCAAAAACATTCAGTACTTC. Full variable domain (remainder filled in from reference TRBV5-1 and TRBJ2-4): KAGVTQTPRYLIKTRGQQVTLSCSPISGHRSVSWYQQTPGQGLQFLFEYFSETQRNKGNFPGRFSGRQFSNSRSEMNVSTLELGDSALYLCASSPLAKNIQYFGAGTRLSVL.

The chain couples TRBV10-3 to TRBJ1-2, with D maybe TRBD1 (5 bases). CDR3 length: 16 amino acids. Trimming pared 10 bases from V and 3 bases from J, leaving 24 bases between. Germline V gene sequence: CDR1 ENHRY, CDR2 SYGVKD. The CDR3 region is CASTNGNTGHHYGYTF. CDR3 coding DNA: TGTGCCAGCACCAATGGCAACACAGGACACCACTATGGCTACACCTTC.

The CDR3 region has the DNA TGTGCCAGCAGTGTATGGGACAGGGGGTTGGAGCAGTACTTC. It encodes CASSVWDRGLEQYF. The chain combines TRBV2 with TRBJ2-7, with TRBD1 matching over 11 bases. Germline trimming cut 4 bases from V and 7 bases from J; bases unmatched to any gene: 6. Germline CDR1 SNHLY, CDR2 FYNNEI. This CDR3 has 14 amino acids. The whole variable domain, filled in from reference TRBV2 and TRBJ2-7, reads EPEVTQTPSHQVTQMGQEVILRCVPISNHLYFYWYRQILGQKVEFLVSFYNNEISEKSEIFDDQFSVERPDGSNFTLKIRSTKLEDSAMYFCASSVWDRGLEQYFGPGTRLTVT.

The chain carries TRBV2 and TRBJ2-3; D unresolved. V shed 7 bases and J shed 1 base, with 9 bases lying between them. The germline V gene encodes CDR1 SNHLY and CDR2 FYNNEI. The CDR3 contains 13 residues. Written as DNA, the CDR3 is TGTGCCAGCATCGCCTACGGCACAGATACGCAGTATTTT. Residues: CASIAYGTDTQYF.

V and J are TRBV5-1 and TRBJ1-4, with 7 bases identical to TRBD1. The CDR3 totals 16 residues. After removal of 4 bases from V and 7 bases from J, the junction contained 13 bases not matched to a gene. CDR1 is SGHRS, CDR2 YFSETQ, per germline. In DNA, the CDR3 is TGCGCCAGCAGCCCTACAGGGGATCGATGGGGTGAAAAACTGTTTTTT. Translated, it gives CASSPTGDRWGEKLFF.

J is TRBJ2-3 and V is TRBV5-6, with 13 nucleotides matching TRBD2. V shed 3 bases and J 4 bases; nucleotides not matched to a gene: 8. The CDR3 covers 17 residues. Per germline, CDR1 SGHDT and CDR2 YYEEEE. The CDR3 bases are TGTGCCAGCAGCTGGGGACTAGCGGGGCTGCTGGCAGATACGCAGTATTTT. Amino acids: CASSWGLAGLLADTQYF.

This chain uses TRBV9 with TRBJ1-3; a possible D gene is TRBD1 (5 bases). The V end was cut by 0 bases, the J end by 3 bases, with 10 bases between. The CDR3 extends over 15 amino acids. From germline, CDR1 is SGDLS and CDR2 YYNGEE. The CDR3 DNA reads TGTGCCAGCAGCGTAGGGTTAGGGGATGGAAACACCATATATTTT. Its protein product is CASSVGLGDGNTIYF. The full variable domain, in which reference TRBV9 and TRBJ1-3 provide the parts outside the CDR3, is DSGVTQTPKHLITATGQRVTLRCSPRSGDLSVYWYQQSLDQGLQFLIQYYNGEERAKGNILERFSAQQFPDLHSELNLSSLELGDSALYFCASSVGLGDGNTIYFGEGSWLTVV.

The CDR3 region has the DNA TGTGCCAGTAGTCGGGGGGACCTCATGGAGGAGCAGTACTTC. It translates to CASSRGDLMEEQYF. The chain employs TRBV19 and TRBJ2-7, with TRBD2 matching over 7 bases. CDR3 length equals 14 residues. The germline V gene has CDR1 LNHDA and CDR2 SQIVND (reference sequence). The ends lost 5 bases at V and 7 bases at J; junction bases unmatched: 11.

V gene TRBV2 combines with J gene TRBJ2-1; no reliable D call. V was shortened by 4 bases and J by 4 bases, with 14 bases between the two germline ends. The V gene's germline CDR1 is SNHLY and CDR2 FYNNEI. The CDR3 is 15 amino acids. The CDR3 DNA is TGTGCCAGCAGTGGGAATAGAGAGGTATACAATGAGCAGTTCTTC. Its translation is CASSGNREVYNEQFF.

The rearrangement joins TRBV18 to TRBJ2-1; D is possibly TRBD2 (6 bases). V was clipped by 5 bases and J by 1 base, with 15 bases between them. This CDR3 contains 16 residues. CDR1 is KGHSH and CDR2 is LQKENI in the germline V gene. For the CDR3, the DNA is TGTGCCAGCTCAATAAACGCCGGGGGATCCTACAATGAGCAGTTCTTC. This gives the protein CASSINAGGSYNEQFF.

The chain combines TRBV3-1 (or the pseudogene TRBV3-2) with TRBJ2-3; TRBD1 aligns across 8 bases. The CDR3 has 14 amino acids. The germline V gene encodes CDR1 LGHDT and CDR2 YNNKEL (reference sequence). V dropped 0 bases and J dropped 11; count of bases not matched to a gene: 7. DNA for the CDR3: TGTGCCAGCAGCCAAGATTCGAGTGGGACAGGGCAGTATTTT. Its translation is CASSQDSSGTGQYF.

This clone showed up just once. V gene TRBV2 combines with J gene TRBJ2-2; 14 bases are a match to TRBD2. V gave up 6 bases and J gave up 4 bases; unmatched junction bases: 4. The CDR3 has 16 residues. Germline loops: CDR1 SNHLY, CDR2 FYNNEI. In DNA, the CDR3 is TGTGCCAGCAGGGGGACTAGCGGGGGAGGCACCGGGGAGCTGTTTTTT. Its protein is CASRGTSGGGTGELFF.

V gene TRBV19 combines with J gene TRBJ1-6, with 9 bases that match TRBD1. Germline CDR1 is LNHDA and CDR2 is SQIVND (reference sequence). V dropped 3 bases and J dropped 13; count of bases not matched to a gene: 7. There are 14 residues in the CDR3. The CDR3 DNA sequence: TGTGCCAGTAGTATTCACGGACAGGGGCCGCCCCTCCACTTT. Amino acids: CASSIHGQGPPLHF.

The gene calls are TRBV6-1 and TRBJ2-5, with a tentative D call TRBD1 (5 bases). The CDR3 loop spans 13 amino acids. Looked up from germline, CDR1 is MNHNS and CDR2 is SASEGT. V shed 1 base and J shed 5 bases, with 8 bases lying between them. The chain's CDR3 is CASSEVNRETQYF. The CDR3 DNA reads as TGTGCCAGCAGTGAAGTTAACAGGGAGACCCAGTACTTC.

This sequence joins TRBV5-1 and TRBJ2-3; perhaps TRBD1 as D (5 bases). The CDR3 covers 13 residues. CDR1 is SGHRS, CDR2 YFSETQ, per germline. Between the trimmed V and J ends, which lost 5 bases and 3 bases, there was a span of 10 bases. CDR3 nucleotides: TGCGCCAGCAGTCGAGCAGGGACAGATACGCAGTATTTT. Encoded protein: CASSRAGTDTQYF.

The J gene is TRBJ1-2, the V gene TRBV27; the match to TRBD1 covers 10 bases. This CDR3 contains 14 residues. With 6 bases clipped from V and 2 bases from J, the junction kept 3 bases outside the gene matches. CDR1 and CDR2 (germline): MNHEY, SMNVEV (reference sequence). CDR3 nucleotide sequence: TGTGCCAGCAGGCGACAGGGGGCAAACTATGGCTACACCTTC. Translation gives CASRRQGANYGYTF.